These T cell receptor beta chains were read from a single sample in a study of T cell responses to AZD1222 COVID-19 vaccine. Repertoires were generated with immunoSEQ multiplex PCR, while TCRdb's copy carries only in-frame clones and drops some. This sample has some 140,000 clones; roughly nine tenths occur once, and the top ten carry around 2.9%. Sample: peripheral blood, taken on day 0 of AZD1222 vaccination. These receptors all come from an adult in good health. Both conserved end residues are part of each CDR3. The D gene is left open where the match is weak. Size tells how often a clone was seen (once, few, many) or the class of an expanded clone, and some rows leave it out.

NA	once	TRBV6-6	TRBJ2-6	CASSYPQGSGANVLTF	TGTGCCAGCAGTTACCCACAGGGTTCTGGGGCCAACGTCCTGACTTTC
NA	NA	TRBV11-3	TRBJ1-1	CASSLLLGTEAFF	TGTGCCAGCAGCTTGCTCCTCGGGACTGAAGCTTTCTTT
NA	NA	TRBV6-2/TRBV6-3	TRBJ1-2	CASSYRNRPISGYTF	TGTGCCAGCAGTTATAGGAACAGGCCCATAAGCGGCTACACCTTC
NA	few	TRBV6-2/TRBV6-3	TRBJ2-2	CASSYLAGELFF	TGTGCCAGCAGTTACCTTGCCGGGGAGCTGTTTTTT
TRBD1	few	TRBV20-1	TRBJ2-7	CSASGAGTGVPYEQYF	TGCAGTGCTAGTGGAGCCGGGACAGGGGTACCCTACGAGCAGTACTTC
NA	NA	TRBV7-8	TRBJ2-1	CASSLGGEGNEQFF	TGTGCCAGCAGCTTGGGCGGGGAAGGTAATGAGCAGTTCTTC
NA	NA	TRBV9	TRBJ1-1	CASSIRPGVGTEAFF	TGTGCCAGCAGCATCCGTCCGGGAGTCGGCACTGAAGCTTTCTTT
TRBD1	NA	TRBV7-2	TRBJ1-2	CASSGTYRGTNYGYTF	TGTGCCAGCAGCGGAACCTACAGGGGCACTAACTATGGCTACACCTTC
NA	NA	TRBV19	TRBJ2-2	CASKSRGRGGTGELFF	TGTGCCAGTAAATCCAGGGGCAGAGGGGGCACCGGGGAGCTGTTTTTT
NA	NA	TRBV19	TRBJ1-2	CASSAGLYGYTF	TGTGCCAGTAGTGCAGGGCTCTATGGCTACACCTTC
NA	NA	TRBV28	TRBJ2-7	CASHEGGAYEQYF	TGTGCCAGTCATGAAGGAGGTGCCTACGAGCAGTACTTC
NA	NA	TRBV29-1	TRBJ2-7	CSFRDGSYEQYF	TGCAGCTTCCGGGACGGCTCCTACGAGCAGTACTTC
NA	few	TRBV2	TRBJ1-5	CASSPQPNQPQHF	TGTGCCAGCAGCCCCCAACCCAATCAGCCCCAGCATTTT
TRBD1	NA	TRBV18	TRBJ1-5	CASSPPGQGGQPQHF	TGTGCCAGCTCACCACCCGGACAGGGCGGGCAGCCCCAGCATTTT
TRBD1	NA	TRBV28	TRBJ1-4	CASSSGQWDEKLFF	TGTGCCAGCAGTTCGGGACAGTGGGATGAAAAACTGTTTTTT
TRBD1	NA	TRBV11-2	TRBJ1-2	CASRRQGDYGYTF	TGTGCCAGCAGAAGACAGGGGGACTATGGCTACACCTTC
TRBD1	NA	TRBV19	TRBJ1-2	CASSSTRTGSGYGYTF	TGTGCCAGTAGTTCTACCCGGACAGGGTCTGGCTATGGCTACACCTTC
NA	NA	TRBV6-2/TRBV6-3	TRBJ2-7	CASSFRGHEQYF	TGTGCCAGCAGTTTCAGGGGACACGAGCAGTACTTC
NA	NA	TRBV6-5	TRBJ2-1	CASSPDWGRGQFF	TGTGCCAGCAGTCCCGATTGGGGGCGTGGGCAGTTCTTC
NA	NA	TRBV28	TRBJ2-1	CASIPGSSYNEQFF	TGTGCCAGCATTCCGGGGAGCTCCTACAATGAGCAGTTCTTC
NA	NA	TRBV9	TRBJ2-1	CASRPGVGTEQFF	TGTGCCAGCAGACCAGGAGTTGGTACCGAGCAGTTCTTC
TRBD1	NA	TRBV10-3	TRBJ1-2	CAISATGGAAGGYTF	TGTGCCATCAGTGCGACAGGGGGCGCAGCTGGTGGCTACACCTTC
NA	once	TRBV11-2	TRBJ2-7	CASSSTWGSYEQYF	TGTGCCAGCAGCTCTACATGGGGTTCCTACGAGCAGTACTTC
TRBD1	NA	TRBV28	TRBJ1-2	CASSPGTGFGYGYTF	TGTGCCAGCAGTCCCGGGACAGGGTTTGGATATGGCTACACCTTC
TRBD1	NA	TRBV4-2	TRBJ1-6	CASSQPTGGNSPLHF	TGTGCCAGCAGCCAACCCACAGGGGGGAATTCACCCCTCCACTTT
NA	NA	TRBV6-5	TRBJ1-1	CASTHPANTEAFF	TGTGCCAGCACCCACCCGGCGAACACTGAAGCTTTCTTT
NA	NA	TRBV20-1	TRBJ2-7	CSAGTPSGQYF	TGCAGTGCCGGGACTCCTTCAGGGCAGTACTTC
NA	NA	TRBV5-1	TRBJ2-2	CASSSPYTQWTNTGELFF	TGCGCCAGCAGCTCCCCATACACCCAATGGACGAACACCGGGGAGCTGTTTTTT
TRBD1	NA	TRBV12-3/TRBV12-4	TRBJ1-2	CASRSTGGGGYTF	TGTGCCAGCAGGTCCACAGGGGGGGGCGGCTACACCTTC
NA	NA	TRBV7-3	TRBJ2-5	CASSIVAQETQYF	TGTGCCAGCAGCATAGTGGCACAAGAGACCCAGTACTTC
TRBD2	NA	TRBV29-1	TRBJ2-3	CSVRGGATDTQYF	TGCAGCGTTCGGGGGGGGGCGACAGATACGCAGTATTTT
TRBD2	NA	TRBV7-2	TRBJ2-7	CASSYGTIPYEQYF	TGTGCCAGCAGCTACGGGACTATCCCTTACGAGCAGTACTTC
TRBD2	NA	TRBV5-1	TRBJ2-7	CASSPGGGTLYEQYF	TGCGCCAGCAGCCCGGGAGGCGGGACTTTATACGAGCAGTACTTC
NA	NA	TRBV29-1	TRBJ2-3	CSVVEPGKAMQYF	TGCAGCGTCGTTGAGCCTGGGAAGGCGATGCAGTATTTT